These 10 T cell receptor beta chains share one sample of origin, sequenced in a study of technical replicates of blood from a few donors. Libraries were prepared by immunoSEQ multiplex PCR; TCRdb keeps only in-frame clonotypes and omits some of them. The table has roughly 70,000 clones, about 97% seen once. The specimen sequenced was T cells isolated from PBMCs. The receptors here all came from a human donor in good health.

The V and J genes are TRBV27 and TRBJ2-1, with 10 bases identical to TRBD2. Germline loops: CDR1 MNHEY, CDR2 SMNVEV (reference sequence). Germline trimming cut 5 bases from V and 7 bases from J; bases unmatched to any gene: 5. CDR3 length: 14 amino acids. CDR3 bases: TGTGCCAGCAGTCCCCGGACTAGCGGTAATGAGCAGTTCTTC. This gives the protein CASSPRTSGNEQFF.

The chain joins TRBV5-1 to TRBJ1-1, with 9 bases aligning to TRBD1. V lost 4 bases and J lost 1; bases outside the gene matches: 8. Germline values: CDR1 SGHRS, CDR2 YFSETQ. The CDR3 contains 16 residues. The CDR3 spells CASSRGQGQSNTEAFF. The CDR3 nucleotides read TGCGCCAGCAGCAGGGGACAGGGACAATCGAACACTGAAGCTTTCTTT.

The chain employs TRBV11-2 and TRBJ2-5, with a possible D match to TRBD2 (6 bases). Germline V gene data show CDR1 as SGHAT and CDR2 as FQNNGV. CDR3 length: 14 amino acids. V was cut by 1 base and J by 6 bases, with 12 bases left in between. CDR3 bases: TGTGCCAGCAGCTTAGGGGGAGGAGTGAAGACCCAGTACTTC. The encoded protein is CASSLGGGVKTQYF.

This rearrangement joins TRBV7-6 to TRBJ2-7; TRBD2 agrees at 9 bases. This CDR3 has 15 amino acids. V shed 5 bases, J shed 2 bases, and the junction held 7 bases outside the gene matches. CDR1 and CDR2 from the germline V gene are SGHVS and FNYEAQ. The DNA of the CDR3 is TGTGCCAGCAGCGCCGCGGGCGGGAGGGCCTACGAGCAGTACTTC. This translates into CASSAAGGRAYEQYF.

The chain is built from TRBV4-3 and TRBJ2-1; 16 nucleotides align to TRBD2. Germline V CDR1 and CDR2: LGHNA, YSLEER. Unmatched junction bases numbered 5, after V lost 4 bases and J lost 8 bases. The CDR3 has 16 amino acids. CDR3 sequence: CASSPSGLAGGHEQFF. The CDR3 DNA is TGCGCCAGCAGCCCATCGGGACTAGCGGGAGGGCATGAGCAGTTCTTC.

The chain has TRBV10-1 and TRBJ2-2; 7 nucleotides agree with TRBD2. CDR3 length: 15 residues. Germline V gives CDR1 WNHNN, CDR2 SYGVQD (reference sequence). J lost 5 bases, V lost 3 bases, and 6 bases had no gene match. CDR3 DNA: TGCGCCAGCAGTGAAGGGCGGGAGTTAACCGGGGAGCTGTTTTTT. Translation gives CASSEGRELTGELFF.

V usage is TRBV7-8 and J usage is TRBJ1-2; D gene uncertain. The CDR3 is made up of 15 amino acids. V was pared by 5 bases and J by 2 bases, with 15 bases between. Germline CDR1 and CDR2: SGHVS and FQNEAQ. The DNA for the CDR3 is TGTGCCAGCAGCGCGGGCTGGTTCGGGAACTATGGCTACACCTTC. Translated: CASSAGWFGNYGYTF.

V is TRBV7-3 and J is TRBJ2-1, with 10 bases aligning to TRBD2. The V segment lost 1 base and the J segment 8 bases; nucleotides outside the gene matches: 8. Per the germline V gene, CDR1 is SGHTA and CDR2 is FQGTGA. The CDR3 has 16 amino acids. The CDR3 DNA reads as TGTGCCAGCAGCTTAATGGCTGCCCTAGCGGGAGATGAGCAGTTCTTC. It codes for CASSLMAALAGDEQFF.

The V gene is TRBV27, the J gene TRBJ2-7, with 7 bases that match TRBD2. The CDR3 covers 14 residues. V lost 5 bases, J lost 3 bases, and 7 bases stayed unmatched. The V gene's germline CDR1 is MNHEY and CDR2 SMNVEV (reference sequence). CDR3 nucleotide sequence: TGTGCCAGCAGTGGGGGGGGATTTCTCTACGAGCAGTACTTC. It specifies CASSGGGFLYEQYF.

This chain links TRBV30 with TRBJ2-3; 12 nucleotides match TRBD2. After removal of 5 bases from V and 2 bases from J, the junction contained 5 bases not matched to a gene. CDR3 size: 15 residues. Looked up from germline, CDR1 is GTSNPN and CDR2 is SVGIG (reference sequence). The CDR3 region is CAWARLAGDTDTQYF. The CDR3 DNA is TGTGCCTGGGCCAGACTAGCGGGAGACACAGATACGCAGTATTTT.